The next 2 T cell receptor beta chains were all read from a single sample in a study of cytomegalovirus exposure and HLA in healthy donors. The data were produced by immunoSEQ multiplex PCR, yet TCRdb's version contains in-frame clones alone and is incomplete. The table shows tens of thousands of clones, with roughly 89% occurring only once. The sample consisted of PBMCs. Source of these receptors: a young woman in good health and CMV-seronegative.

The chain joins TRBV11-1 to TRBJ2-1; a weak D match, TRBD1 (5 bases). This CDR3 spans 16 amino acids. Germline V gene data show CDR1 as SGHAT and CDR2 as FQDESV (reference sequence). Trimming left V 3 bases short and J 7 bases short, with 19 bases between. The CDR3 region is CASSLTVTAGKNEQFF. DNA of the CDR3: TGTGCCAGCAGCTTGACAGTCACGGCAGGGAAGAATGAGCAGTTCTTC.

Only one count was recorded for this clone. The rearrangement joins TRBV6-1 to TRBJ2-1, with 8 bases fitting TRBD2. This CDR3 contains 15 residues. The germline gives CDR1 MNHNS, CDR2 SASEGT. The junction had 6 bases not matched to a gene; V was cut back by 1 base and J by 7 bases. In nucleotides, the CDR3 is TGTGCCAGCAGTGAAGTCACTAGCGGAGGAAATGAGCAGTTCTTC. This gives the protein CASSEVTSGGNEQFF.